The clone carrying this T cell receptor beta chain has a count of ten or more. This sample was included in a study of blood T cell repertoires in COVID-19. Overall study: Samples representing acute and convalescent COVID-19 were sourced from the United States, Italy and Spain.

CDR3 length: 17 residues. The ends lost 1 base at V and 2 bases at J; junction bases unmatched: 10. In germline, CDR1 is SGHNT, CDR2 YYREEE (reference sequence). In the authors' workflow: It was from reference gene primer amplification that nucleated cell counts were estimated. Libraries were prepared by immunoSEQ multiplex PCR; TCRdb keeps only in-frame clonotypes and omits some of them. The V and J calls and the clone size are those of that table, but D and trimming were determined from the DNA. The sample yields roughly 330,000 clones, about nine tenths seen once. Recruitment covered fewer than 25 US areas and drew participants whose ages spanned roughly 18 to 95 years. In assigning cohorts, the study relied on participant-reported clinical history.

The chain joins TRBV5-4 to TRBJ2-3; TRBD2 matches 7 bases. The clonotype comes from a woman between 18 and 29 years old who had recovered from COVID-19. The specimen sequenced was PBMCs or T cells enriched from blood (not recorded which). The CDR3 DNA reads TGTGCCAGCAGCTTGCAGGGCTCTAGCGGATTCACAGATACGCAGTATTTT. Protein product: CASSLQGSSGFTDTQYF.